This TCR beta chain was sequenced during a study of CD8 T cells in ankylosing spondylitis. TCRdb re-called the 5' RACE reads through MiXCR, storing one row per CDR3 protein. In the table there are around 340,000 distinct CDR3 sequences, 20% of which are singletons. J lost 2 bases, V lost 5 bases, and 13 bases had no gene match. The germline gives CDR1 SQVTM, CDR2 ANQGSEA. The CDR3 extends over 16 amino acids. This clonotype has more than one count but fewer than ten. V usage is TRBV29-1 and J usage is TRBJ2-3, with 7 positions matching TRBD1. This clonotype was sampled from a male donor with ankylosing spondylitis or in good health (not recorded which). Sequenced: blood, either unsorted or a sorted T cell fraction (not recorded which). CDR3 protein: CSVHPRDSRHTDTQYF. The CDR3 DNA reads TGCAGCGTTCACCCTCGGGACAGTCGGCACACAGATACGCAGTATTTT.